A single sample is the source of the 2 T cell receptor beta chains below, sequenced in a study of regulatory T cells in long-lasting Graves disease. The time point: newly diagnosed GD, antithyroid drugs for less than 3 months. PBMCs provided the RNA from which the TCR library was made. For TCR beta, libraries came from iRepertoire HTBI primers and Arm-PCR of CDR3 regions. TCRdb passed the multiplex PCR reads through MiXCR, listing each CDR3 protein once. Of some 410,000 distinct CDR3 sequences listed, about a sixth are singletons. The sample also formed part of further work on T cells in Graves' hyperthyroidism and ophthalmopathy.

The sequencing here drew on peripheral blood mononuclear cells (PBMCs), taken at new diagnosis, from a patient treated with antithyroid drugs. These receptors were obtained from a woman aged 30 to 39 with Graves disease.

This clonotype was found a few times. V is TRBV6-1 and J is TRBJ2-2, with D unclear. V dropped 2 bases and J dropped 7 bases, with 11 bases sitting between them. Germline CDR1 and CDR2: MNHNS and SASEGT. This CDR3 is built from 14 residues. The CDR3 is CASSEMGLIGELFF. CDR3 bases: TGTGCCAGCAGTGAAATGGGTCTGATCGGGGAGCTGTTTTTT.

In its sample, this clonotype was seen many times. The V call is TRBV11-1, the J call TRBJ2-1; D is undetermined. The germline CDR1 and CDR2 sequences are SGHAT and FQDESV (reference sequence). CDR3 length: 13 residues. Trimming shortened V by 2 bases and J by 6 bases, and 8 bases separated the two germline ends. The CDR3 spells CASSLYGVNEQFF. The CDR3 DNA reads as TGTGCCAGCAGCTTATATGGCGTCAATGAGCAGTTCTTC.